Listed below are T cell receptor beta chains from one sample, sequenced in a study of identifying expanded T cells in peripheral blood. Assay used: immunoSEQ multiplex PCR; TCRdb lists only in-frame clones, some missing. Of around 100,000 clones listed, 80% to 90% are singletons. The material sequenced was blood. The receptors were gathered from a person between 18 and 75 years old in good health. Each CDR3 is given with its conserved first and last residue.

V gene: TRBV6-1
CDR3 protein: CASSAPQGANYGYTF

V gene: TRBV4-1
CDR3 protein: CASSQEVVGTANSPLHF

V gene: TRBV29-1
CDR3 protein: CSVIRDRGDNYGYTF

V gene: TRBV13
CDR3 protein: CATSPTSGNTIYF

V gene: TRBV5-4
CDR3 protein: CASSLARSGYTF

V gene: TRBV30
CDR3 protein: CAWSVPPAETQYF

V gene: TRBV14
CDR3 protein: CASSQEGEKLFF

V gene: TRBV18
CDR3 protein: CASSPLGEWSTDTQYF

V gene: TRBV5-1
CDR3 protein: CASSLMSLAQGGTQYF

V gene: TRBV19
CDR3 protein: CASSIYGQGNTEAFF

V gene: TRBV28
CDR3 protein: CASSFPGQGSYEQYF

V gene: TRBV27
CDR3 protein: CASSFQGANYGYTF